Below, 14 T cell receptor beta chains from the same sample are listed, as sequenced in a study of metastatic and nonmetastatic thyroid tumors. Thyroid surgery was preceded by no treatment in any patient. TCRdb reprocessed the PCR reads using MiXCR. There are about 93,000 clones in the sample; around 7.8% occur only once, and 8.8% lies in the top ten. The sample was blood. These receptors came from a female donor with papillary thyroid cancer or a benign thyroid nodule (not recorded which). Some clones in this sample may be carry-over from other donors' samples.

This clone was detected a few times. An end of the junction differs from the germline gene, which may be a read error. CDR3 DNA sequence: TGTGCCAGCAGCAATGTCCAGGGAAGGAGCATAGACTTC. Translating gives CASSNVQGRSIDF. V usage is TRBV7-2 and J usage is TRBJ2-5; D is perhaps TRBD1 (5 bases). Per germline, CDR1 SGHTA and CDR2 FQGNSA. The CDR3 sequence is 13 residues long.

To note about this clone: One end of the junction fails to match germline, which may point to a read error. The rearrangement joins TRBV2 to TRBJ1-2; perhaps TRBD1 as D (5 bases). This CDR3 has 15 amino acids. CDR1 and CDR2 (germline): SNHLY, FYNNEI. In nucleotides, the CDR3 is TGTACCAGCCTAAGTGGGGGACTCACTAACTCTGGCTACACCTTC. Translation gives CTSLSGGLTNSGYTF.

This clone was seen repeatedly, ten times or more. This rearrangement joins TRBV29-1 to TRBJ1-2; D remains ambiguous. The CDR3 has 13 residues. CDR1 and CDR2 (germline): SQVTM, ANQGSEA. V lost 5 bases to trimming and J lost 4 bases, with 14 bases between them. The CDR3 spells CSVFPGLSYGYTF. The DNA of the CDR3 is TGCAGCGTTTTTCCAGGACTCTCCTATGGCTACACCTTC.

This clone was found many times. CDR3 region: CASSALAGERNIQYF. The DNA for the CDR3 is TGTGCCAGCAGTGCCCTAGCGGGGGAGAGAAACATTCAGTACTTC. This chain links TRBV6-4 with TRBJ2-4, with 10 positions matching TRBD2. The V gene's germline CDR1 is MRHNA and CDR2 SNTAGT. With V trimmed by 4 bases and J by 6 bases, 6 bases remained unmatched. This CDR3 has 15 amino acids.

This clone was counted many times. The chain joins TRBV6-2 or TRBV6-3 to TRBJ2-3; D might be TRBD1 or TRBD2, each matching 5 bases. The V end lost 10 bases, the J end lost 0 bases, and 17 bases lay between the germline ends. The CDR3 spans 15 residues. Germline V lookup: CDR1 MNHEY, CDR2 SVGEGT. The DNA of the CDR3 is TGTGCCACCCTAAACGGGGCATATAGCACAGATACGCAGTATTTT. This translates into CATLNGAYSTDTQYF.

A note on this clone: It may be a read error: a sequence one base away is much more abundant. The chain is built from TRBV6-4 and TRBJ2-3; TRBD2 matches at 10 bases. Trimming at V came to 0 bases and at J to 3 bases, leaving 6 bases not matched to a gene. The germline V gene encodes CDR1 MRHNA and CDR2 SNTAGT. The CDR3 consists of 17 residues. The CDR3, as DNA: TGTGCCAGCAGTGACTCGGCAGCGGGGGGGGTGACAGATACGCAGTATTTT. This sequence encodes CASSDSAAGGVTDTQYF.

This clone was detected many times. The rearrangement joins TRBV20-1 to TRBJ2-5; 14 nucleotides agree with TRBD2. V shed 6 bases and J 5 bases; nucleotides not matched to a gene: 5. The CDR3 is made up of 14 amino acids. Germline V gives CDR1 DFQATT, CDR2 SNEGSKA (reference sequence). The CDR3 DNA is TGCAGTGCAAGACTAGCGGGGGGGCGGGAGACCCAGTACTTC. Amino acid sequence: CSARLAGGRETQYF.

The gene calls are TRBV4-1 and TRBJ1-3; 8 nucleotides align to TRBD1. The CDR3 extends over 14 amino acids. The V and J ends lost 4 bases and 4 bases, in that order; junction bases with no gene match: 3. Germline V gives CDR1 MGHRA, CDR2 YSYEKL. The CDR3 here is CASSPWDRGNTIYF. The CDR3 coding sequence is TGCGCCAGCAGCCCGTGGGACAGGGGAAACACCATATATTTT.

This clone was seen at least ten times. V is TRBV7-3 and J is TRBJ2-3, with TRBD1 identical over 11 bases. The V segment lost 5 bases and the J segment 5 bases; nucleotides outside the gene matches: 6. CDR3 size: 15 residues. CDR1 and CDR2 from the germline V gene are SGHTA and FQGTGA. The CDR3 region has the DNA TGTGCCAGCAGCCGGGGACAGGGGGTAGTAGATACGCAGTATTTT. Protein product: CASSRGQGVVDTQYF.

This clone was seen many times. This rearrangement joins TRBV7-7 to TRBJ2-3, with TRBD1 identical over 7 bases. Germline CDR1 and CDR2: SSHAT and FNYEAQ (reference sequence). V shed 5 bases and J 2 bases; nucleotides not matched to a gene: 7. This CDR3 is 15 amino acids long. DNA for the CDR3: TGTGCCAGCAGCCGAAACAGGGGAGACACAGATACGCAGTATTTT. It is translated as CASSRNRGDTDTQYF.

This clone was counted ten times or more. This chain uses TRBV24-1 with TRBJ1-2; TRBD1 aligns across 9 bases. Per germline, CDR1 KGHDR and CDR2 SFDVKD. The junction had 5 bases not matched to a gene; V was cut back by 4 bases and J by 3 bases. The CDR3 contains 15 residues. DNA of the CDR3: TGTGCCACCAGTGACCCCACAGGGGGCGACTATGGCTACACCTTC. It is translated as CATSDPTGGDYGYTF.

The rearrangement uses TRBV7-2 and TRBJ2-7, with TRBD2 matching 7 bases. The CDR3 covers 15 residues. The trim removed 0 bases at V and 4 bases at J, leaving 6 bases unmatched. CDR1 and CDR2 (germline): SGHTA, FQGNSA. The CDR3 spells CASSLAGGPGYEQYF. CDR3 nucleotide sequence: TGTGCCAGCAGCTTAGCGGGAGGGCCAGGTTACGAGCAGTACTTC.

Notes on this clone: A much bigger clone sits one base away, suggesting this may be a read error. The same CDR3 also results from other DNA sequences found in this sample. The chain combines TRBV14 with TRBJ2-7; 7 bases map to TRBD1. Per germline, CDR1 SGHDN and CDR2 FVKESK. CDR3 length: 14 residues. DNA for the CDR3: TGTGCCAGCAGTCCGGGCGGCCTAGGGGGCGAGCAATACTTC. This gives the protein CASSPGGLGGEQYF.

This clone was recorded at least ten times. The J gene is TRBJ1-1, the V gene TRBV6-2 or TRBV6-3; D possibly corresponds to TRBD1 (6 bases). From germline, CDR1 is MNHEY and CDR2 SVGEGT. This CDR3 spans 11 amino acids. Trimming removed 2 bases at V and 8 bases at J, with 6 bases between. CDR3: CASSYGQEAFF. In DNA form, the CDR3 reads TGTGCCAGCAGTTACGGACAGGAAGCTTTCTTT.